This T cell receptor beta chain was documented in a study of long-term antiretroviral therapy in people with HIV. Study at large: Sampling started about a decade before the 2015 immediate-ART recommendation.

Researchers report immunoSEQ v3.0 was run at survey level. Per-sample sequencing targets were about 40,000-55,000 T-cell genomes. Here immunoSEQ multiplex PCR was the method, and the copy in TCRdb shows in-frame clones only, minus some. The sample has 20,000 to 25,000 clones; about 82% are singletons. Per individual, the PBMC samples numbered at least one pre-ART and at least two post-ART. The receptor was derived from a man aged 35-49 years with HIV. The material was unsorted PBMCs, obtained 1.6 years after starting antiretroviral therapy.

CDR3 sequence: CASSSGTEQETQYF. DNA of the CDR3: TGTGCCAGCAGCTCTGGGACAGAGCAAGAGACCCAGTACTTC. The rearrangement uses TRBV5-6 and TRBJ2-5, with 7 bases matching TRBD1. Germline V gives CDR1 SGHDT, CDR2 YYEEEE. V gave up 3 bases and J gave up 2 bases; unmatched junction bases: 4. The CDR3 consists of 14 residues.